Listed below are T cell receptor beta chains from one sample, sequenced in a study of T cell responses to AZD1222 COVID-19 vaccine. This table comes from immunoSEQ multiplex PCR, and its TCRdb copy is limited to in-frame clones, with some not included. Of around 100,000 clones detected, around 84% appear once; the ten largest clones hold about 4.6%. The source was peripheral blood, collected 28 days after the second AZD1222 dose. The origin of the receptors is an adult who received the AZD1222 COVID-19 vaccine. CDR3s include the opening cysteine and the closing phenylalanine or tryptophan. A D gene is named only where the DNA matches it firmly.

. TRBV4-2 CASSHDSFSQPQHF
. TRBV5-1 CASSPGYHREPGNTIYF
. TRBV5-1 CASSLSSVVGGYTF
. TRBV6-5 CASSPQGRLGIQYF
. TRBV29-1 CSVAHSSYEQYF
TRBD2 TRBV5-6 CASSLVGLATTTDTQYF
TRBD1 TRBV29-1 CSIRQGEKLFF
TRBD2 TRBV6-2/TRBV6-3 CASSPGLAGGWSETQYF
. TRBV20-1 CSAVGDYGYTF
. TRBV6-2/TRBV6-3 CASSYSIQSYGYTF
. TRBV9 CASSVVGRIQETQYF
TRBD1 TRBV18 CASSFIRGASIYGYTF
. TRBV4-2 CASSQDLRQLTGELFF
. TRBV7-2 CASSWGGYGTEAFF
. TRBV6-5 CASSPGTLMDYEQFF
. TRBV5-1 CASSLEGGSYNEQFF
. TRBV9 CASSVNVGRRNQPQHF
TRBD2 TRBV4-1 CASRRMGLAGVYEQYF
. TRBV12-3/TRBV12-4 CASSLKPNTEAFF
. TRBV11-2 CASRDRKVGEKTYEQYF
. TRBV2 CASNGGNRAYNEQFF
. TRBV7-3 CASSLIGGAWTDTQYF
. TRBV29-1 CSVRAPSSYGYTF
. TRBV28 CASSLQGPTYEQYF
. TRBV29-1 CSVVSLGTEAFF
TRBD2 TRBV6-5 CASSYEREVPPAQYF
. TRBV5-1 CASSLVPGLTVAEQYF
TRBD1 TRBV7-2 CASSLGRSGQGGYTF
. TRBV28 CASTKGGQGTGELFF
TRBD2 TRBV7-9 CASSRGTSGGSTDTQYF
TRBD2 TRBV30 CAWSVGGGQETQYF
. TRBV9 CASSSSGQGYEQYF
. TRBV12-3/TRBV12-4 CASSLGPSPLHF
TRBD2 TRBV9 CASSPSGGAIAQYF
TRBD2 TRBV19 CASSLAGGTQYF
TRBD2 TRBV2 CASSELAGISEQYF
TRBD2 TRBV18 CASSRLADGYNEQFF
. TRBV4-2 CASSPRVMNTEAFF
. TRBV7-9 CASSLSNQPQHF
. TRBV9 CASSVGQRGTDTQYF
TRBD2 TRBV19 CASSITSGRADTQYF
. TRBV18 CASSPRSAGLNTEAFF
. TRBV24-1 CATSDTQPGGELFF
TRBD2 TRBV2 CASSVREVRNIQYF
. TRBV7-9 CASSLGQGGEQYF
. TRBV3-1/TRBV3-2 CASSQDRGATDTQYF
. TRBV7-3 CASSQQGRTDTQYF
. TRBV12-3/TRBV12-4 CASRPGNQPQHF
TRBD1 TRBV7-6 CASSPQTPGQGHEQFF
. TRBV19 CASSIGTAWANTGELFF
. TRBV9 CASSVDPGREREQYF
. TRBV30 CAWKGDGFPTYEQYF